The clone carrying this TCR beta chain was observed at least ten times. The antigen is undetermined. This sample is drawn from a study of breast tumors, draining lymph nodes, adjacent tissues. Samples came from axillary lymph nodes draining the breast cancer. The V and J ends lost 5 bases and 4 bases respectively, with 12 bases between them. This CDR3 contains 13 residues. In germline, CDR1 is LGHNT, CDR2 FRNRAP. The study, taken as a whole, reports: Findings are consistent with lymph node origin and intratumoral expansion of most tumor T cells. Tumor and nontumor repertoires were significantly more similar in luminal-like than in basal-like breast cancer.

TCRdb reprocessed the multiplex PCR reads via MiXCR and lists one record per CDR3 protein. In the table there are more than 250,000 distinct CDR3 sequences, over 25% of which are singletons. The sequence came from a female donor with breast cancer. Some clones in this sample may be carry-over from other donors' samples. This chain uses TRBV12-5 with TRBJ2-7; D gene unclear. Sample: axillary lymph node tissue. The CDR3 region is CASGIGLQYEQYF. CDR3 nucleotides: TGTGCTAGTGGTATTGGTCTACAGTACGAGCAGTACTTC.